This TCR beta chain was captured by sequencing in a study of CD8+ T cells in alopecia areata. Study-level information: For 6 to 18 months, tofacitinib was taken, and 6 months off drug followed. General observations from the study: Greater clonality was observed in lesional scalp samples, especially alopecia totalis/universalis, versus normal scalp.

TCR sequencing used cDNA made by reverse transcription of extracted RNA. The data were produced by immunoSEQ multiplex PCR, yet TCRdb's version contains in-frame clones alone and is incomplete. The sample consists of 150,000 or so clones, more than 45% of them appearing once. Worth noting for this clone: The antigen is undetermined.

Researchers took lesional scalp punch biopsies and peripheral blood from people who were alopecia areata patients. The sequenced sample was CD4+ T cells sorted from blood. This clonotype was sampled from a human donor with alopecia areata.

The CDR3 sequence is CASGQALTDTQYF. CDR3 sequence (DNA): TGCGCCAGCGGACAGGCCCTCACAGATACGCAGTATTTT. The gene calls are TRBV5-1 and TRBJ2-3, with 7 bases fitting TRBD1. The CDR3 has 13 residues. Germline lookup yields CDR1 SGHRS and CDR2 YFSETQ. J lost 2 bases, V lost 7 bases, and 4 bases had no gene match.